Listed below are T cell receptor beta chains from one sample, sequenced in a study of OX40 agonist ivuxolimab in advanced cancers. Clones were read by immunoSEQ multiplex PCR, and TCRdb kept only the in-frame ones, dropping some. The profile shows 65,000 to 85,000 clones, nearly 85% of them singletons. Sample: CD4+ or CD8+ T cells sorted from blood, taken in a trial of the OX40 agonist ivuxolimab. Receptors originate from an adult with an advanced solid tumor such as melanoma, head and neck, liver or kidney cancer. Both conserved end residues are part of each CDR3. The order of the fields is CDR3 protein, CDR3 DNA, D gene, J gene, V gene. D genes are given only for firm matches.

CASSQGTGNEQFF | TGTGCCAGCAGCCAGGGGACGGGCAATGAGCAGTTCTTC | . | TRBJ2-1 | TRBV6-5
CASSRDYNTEAFF | TGTGCCAGCAGCCGGGACTACAACACTGAAGCTTTCTTT | . | TRBJ1-1 | TRBV7-9
CASSLLAGTGNEAFF | TGTGCCAGCAGCTTATTGGCCGGGACAGGGAATGAAGCTTTCTTT | TRBD1 | TRBJ1-1 | TRBV11-3
CASSLALGNSPLHF | TGCGCCAGCAGCTTGGCTTTGGGGAATTCACCCCTCCACTTT | . | TRBJ1-6 | TRBV5-1
CASSFRRWDEQYF | TGTGCCAGCAGTTTCCGGCGTTGGGACGAGCAGTACTTC | . | TRBJ2-7 | TRBV27
CASSLALQGWDTEAFF | TGTGCCAGCAGCTTGGCCTTACAGGGATGGGACACTGAAGCTTTCTTT | . | TRBJ1-1 | TRBV5-6
CASNDRRGPEAFF | TGTGCCAGCAATGACCGGAGAGGCCCTGAAGCTTTCTTT | . | TRBJ1-1 | TRBV6-5
CASSLQGSTDIQYF | TGTGCCAGCAGCCTACAGGGCTCAACGGACATTCAGTACTTC | . | TRBJ2-4 | TRBV11-3
CASSLEDRGPASGNDEQFF | TGTGCCAGCAGCTTAGAGGACAGGGGGCCGGCTAGCGGGAATGATGAGCAGTTCTTC | TRBD1 | TRBJ2-1 | TRBV7-9
CASSLTSGMSSYNEQFF | TGTGCCAGTAGTTTGACTAGCGGGATGAGCTCCTACAATGAGCAGTTCTTC | TRBD2 | TRBJ2-1 | TRBV19
CASSTELGSNYGYTF | TGTGCCAGCAGTACTGAATTAGGGTCTAACTATGGCTACACCTTC | . | TRBJ1-2 | TRBV27
CASTRAREREQYF | TGTGCCAGCACCAGGGCTCGGGAGCGTGAGCAGTACTTC | . | TRBJ2-7 | TRBV6-1
CASSQLDGNTGELFF | TGCGCCAGCAGCCAACTGGACGGGAACACCGGGGAGCTGTTTTTT | . | TRBJ2-2 | TRBV4-3
CASSDPGIAYEQYF | TGTGCCAGCAGTGACCCAGGGATAGCCTACGAGCAGTACTTC | . | TRBJ2-7 | TRBV2
CASSFGSSGIGGYNSPLHF | TGTGCCAGCAGTTTCGGATCATCGGGAATTGGGGGCTATAATTCACCCCTCCACTTT | . | TRBJ1-6 | TRBV27
CASSPGRTPEQFF | TGTGCCAGCTCACCTGGACGGACCCCTGAGCAGTTCTTC | . | TRBJ2-1 | TRBV18
CASSARLAGGEYEQFF | TGTGCCAGCAGCGCTCGACTAGCGGGAGGGGAATATGAGCAGTTCTTC | TRBD2 | TRBJ2-1 | TRBV7-6
CASSPLQGQDGEQYF | TGTGCCAGCTCACCACTACAGGGACAGGACGGAGAGCAGTACTTC | TRBD1 | TRBJ2-7 | TRBV18
CASSIRMMGGVGEKLFF | TGTGCCAGTAGTATCCGCATGATGGGGGGCGTGGGTGAAAAACTGTTTTTT | . | TRBJ1-4 | TRBV19
CASSYSRRGTEAFF | TGTGCCAGCAGTTACTCACGGAGGGGAACTGAAGCTTTCTTT | . | TRBJ1-1 | TRBV6-5